The 22 T cell receptor beta chains in this list originate from one sample, sequenced in a study of human thymus T cells. Resections were taken during corrective heart surgery, and the thymus tissue came from these. Data came from immunoSEQ multiplex PCR; TCRdb stores just in-frame clones and leaves some out. The sample holds roughly 130,000 clones, 90% to 95% seen once. The specimen sequenced was thymus tissue. These receptor sequences come from a boy in the first two years of life with a congenital heart defect but otherwise immunologically healthy.

The V and J genes are TRBV25-1 and TRBJ2-2, with D possibly being TRBD1 (5 bases). Trimming removed 3 bases from V and 5 bases from J, with 13 bases in between. Germline V CDR1 and CDR2: MGHDK, SYGVNS. The CDR3 has 15 amino acids. The CDR3 DNA sequence: TGTGCCAGCAGTGACCTCTCCAGGGCTACCGGGGAGCTGTTTTTT. Residues: CASSDLSRATGELFF.

The CDR3 spells CASSVGVSSYEQYF. In nucleotides, the CDR3 is TGTGCCAGCAGCGTAGGGGTTAGCTCCTACGAGCAGTACTTC. The J gene is TRBJ2-7, the V gene TRBV9; D gene ambiguous. Trimming left V 0 bases short and J 0 bases short, with 7 bases between. The CDR3 sequence is 14 residues long. Germline values: CDR1 SGDLS, CDR2 YYNGEE.

The rearrangement links TRBV5-6 to TRBJ1-2; a possible D gene is TRBD1 (5 bases). Looked up from germline, CDR1 is SGHDT and CDR2 is YYEEEE. V lost 0 bases and J 5 bases, leaving 14 bases between the germline ends. This CDR3 is built from 15 residues. CDR3 nucleotides: TGTGCCAGCAGCTTGGGCAGGGCACAAGGGTATGGCTACACCTTC. It is translated as CASSLGRAQGYGYTF. Filled out from reference TRBV5-6 and TRBJ1-2, the complete variable domain reads DAGVTQSPTHLIKTRGQQVTLRCSPKSGHDTVSWYQQALGQGPQFIFQYYEEEERQRGNFPDRFSGHQFPNYSSELNVNALLLGDSALYLCASSLGRAQGYGYTFGSGTRLTVV.

The rearrangement joins TRBV28 to TRBJ1-1; TRBD1 is a possible D gene (5 bases). This CDR3 region has 14 residues. Trimming took 3 bases from V and 2 from J, leaving 10 bases between them. CDR1 and CDR2 from the germline V gene are MDHEN and SYDVKM. The DNA of the CDR3 is TGTGCCAGCAGTTTCGGGACCCTAAACACTGAAGCTTTCTTT. It translates to CASSFGTLNTEAFF.

The rearrangement uses TRBV5-6 and TRBJ1-5, with D tentatively TRBD1 (6 bases). The CDR3 has 16 residues. V shed 1 base and J shed 5 bases, with 16 bases lying between them. From germline, CDR1 is SGHDT and CDR2 YYEEEE. The CDR3 here is CASSLMIFGGHQPQHF. CDR3 DNA: TGTGCCAGCAGCTTGATGATTTTCGGGGGGCATCAGCCCCAGCATTTT.

V gene TRBV29-1 combines with J gene TRBJ1-2, with D possibly TRBD1 on 6 matching bases. From germline, CDR1 is SQVTM and CDR2 ANQGSEA. The CDR3 length is 16 residues. Trimming left V 6 bases short and J 4 bases short, with 24 bases between. CDR3 coding DNA: TGCAGCGTGAGGCCCCTGGGGGGCACGGTTCCCTATGGCTACACCTTC. This encodes CSVRPLGGTVPYGYTF. The full variable domain, with the rest looked up from reference TRBV29-1 and TRBJ1-2, is SAVISQKPSRDICQRGTSLTIQCQVDSQVTMMFWYRQQPGQSLTLIATANQGSEATYESGFVIDKFPISRPNLTFSTLTVSNMSPEDSSIYLCSVRPLGGTVPYGYTFGSGTRLTVV.

The rearrangement joins TRBV19 to TRBJ2-5; either TRBD1 or TRBD2 may fit D (5 bases each). The germline V and J ends were trimmed by 1 base and 1 base, with 10 bases remaining between them. Germline CDR1 LNHDA, CDR2 SQIVND (reference sequence). There are 15 residues in the CDR3. CDR3 in DNA: TGTGCCAGTAGTATAGGGGCAGGGAGCCAAGAGACCCAGTACTTC. Its protein product is CASSIGAGSQETQYF.

The rearrangement uses TRBV6-6 and TRBJ1-6; D is possibly TRBD1 (6 bases). The CDR3 is made up of 11 amino acids. Germline assignment: CDR1 MNHNY and CDR2 SVGAGI (reference sequence). V lost 6 bases and J 16 bases, leaving 13 bases between the germline ends. The CDR3 loop is CASSCGQGLHF. The DNA for the CDR3 is TGTGCCAGCAGCTGTGGGCAGGGGCTCCACTTT.

The V call is TRBV7-8, the J call TRBJ2-7; D is perhaps TRBD1 (5 bases). V lost 0 bases and J lost 2, with 11 bases in between. Germline CDR1 SGHVS, CDR2 FQNEAQ. This CDR3 has 15 amino acids. The CDR3 DNA is TGTGCCAGCAGCTTAGCGAAAGGGGCCCCCTACGAGCAGTACTTC. This sequence encodes CASSLAKGAPYEQYF. Full variable domain (rest looked up from reference TRBV7-8 and TRBJ2-7): GAGVSQSPRYKVAKRGQDVALRCDPISGHVSLFWYQQALGQGPEFLTYFQNEAQLDKSGLPSDRFFAERPEGSVSTLKIQRTQQEDSAVYLCASSLAKGAPYEQYFGPGTRLTVT.

The chain carries TRBV30 and TRBJ2-1; no definite D call. The CDR3 runs to 12 residues. Germline CDR1 and CDR2: GTSNPN and SVGIG (reference sequence). The germline V and J ends were trimmed by 1 base and 9 bases, with 10 bases remaining between them. This CDR3 is CAWSGPLSEQFF. Here the CDR3 DNA reads TGTGCCTGGAGTGGGCCTTTAAGTGAGCAGTTCTTC.

The chain is built from TRBV7-2 and TRBJ1-2, with a possible D match to TRBD1 (5 bases). The ends were cut back, 3 bases at V and 2 bases at J, with 16 bases in the middle. Germline V lookup: CDR1 SGHTA, CDR2 FQGNSA. This CDR3 has 16 residues. Here the CDR3 reads CASSLGERGPNYGYTF. Written as DNA, the CDR3 is TGTGCCAGCAGCTTGGGGGAGAGGGGACCAAACTATGGCTACACCTTC. The entire variable domain, with the rest obtained from reference TRBV7-2 and TRBJ1-2, is as follows: GAGVSQSPSNKVTEKGKDVELRCDPISGHTALYWYRQSLGQGLEFLIYFQGNSAPDKSGLPSDRFSAERTGGSVSTLTIQRTQQEDSAVYLCASSLGERGPNYGYTFGSGTRLTVV.

This clone was counted between two and nine times. The rearrangement uses TRBV6-5 and TRBJ1-1; possible D gene TRBD1, 5 bases. V was cut by 5 bases and J by 4 bases, with 14 bases left in between. Germline assignment: CDR1 MNHEY and CDR2 SVGAGI. The CDR3 sequence is 14 residues long. CDR3 amino acids: CASSTAGSRTEAFF. The CDR3 DNA is TGTGCCAGCAGTACCGCAGGGTCGCGCACTGAAGCTTTCTTT.

This sequence joins TRBV19 and TRBJ1-6; 8 bases fit TRBD1. Germline V gene sequence: CDR1 LNHDA, CDR2 SQIVND (reference sequence). V was clipped by 2 bases and J by 9 bases; unmatched bases: 6. The CDR3 has 15 residues. CDR3 in amino acids: CASSIRGDRRSPLHF. The CDR3 DNA reads as TGTGCCAGTAGTATAAGAGGGGACAGGCGTTCACCCCTCCACTTT.

The chain couples TRBV21-1 to TRBJ1-6. TRBV21-1 is assigned pseudogene status. The CDR3 is made up of 14 amino acids. The CDR3 DNA is TGTGCCAGCAGCAAAGCGAGGGGTACTTCACCCCTCCACTTT. Residues: CASSKARGTSPLHF.

The chain links TRBV5-6 to TRBJ1-3; TRBD1 is a possible D gene (5 bases). The CDR3 loop spans 15 amino acids. Per germline, CDR1 SGHDT and CDR2 YYEEEE. Trimming took 5 bases from V and 0 from J, leaving 12 bases between them. CDR3 sequence (DNA): TGTGCCAGCAGTAAGGGGCCCTACTCTGGAAACACCATATATTTT. Translating it yields CASSKGPYSGNTIYF. Complete variable domain (other parts from reference TRBV5-6 and TRBJ1-3): DAGVTQSPTHLIKTRGQQVTLRCSPKSGHDTVSWYQQALGQGPQFIFQYYEEEERQRGNFPDRFSGHQFPNYSSELNVNALLLGDSALYLCASSKGPYSGNTIYFGEGSWLTVV.

This chain joins TRBV4-1 and TRBJ2-7; 10 positions agree with TRBD1. V was clipped by 2 bases and J by 2 bases; unmatched bases: 9. CDR1 is MGHRA, CDR2 YSYEKL, per germline. CDR3 length: 17 residues. Here the CDR3 DNA reads TGCGCCAGCAGCCAATATACTCCCGGGACAGGGGCCTACGAGCAGTACTTC. Amino acid sequence: CASSQYTPGTGAYEQYF.

This chain links TRBV28 with TRBJ1-1, with D hard to call. This CDR3 spans 16 amino acids. V was pared by 3 bases and J by 1 base, with 15 bases between. Germline CDR1 MDHEN, CDR2 SYDVKM. The CDR3 region has the DNA TGTGCCAGCAGTTTCCCTCCCGGGCAGCCGAACACTGAAGCTTTCTTT. Translated: CASSFPPGQPNTEAFF. The complete variable domain, with remaining parts taken from reference TRBV28 and TRBJ1-1, reads DVKVTQSSRYLVKRTGEKVFLECVQDMDHENMFWYRQDPGLGLRLIYFSYDVKMKEKGDIPEGYSVSREKKERFSLILESASTNQTSMYLCASSFPPGQPNTEAFFGQGTRLTVV.

V usage is TRBV19 and J usage is TRBJ1-3, with 11 bases identical to TRBD1. The junction had 9 bases not matched to a gene; V was cut back by 9 bases and J by 2 bases. The germline CDR1 and CDR2 sequences are LNHDA and SQIVND (reference sequence). The CDR3 length is 16 residues. The CDR3 sequence: CASTSGQGVTGNTIYF. The CDR3 DNA reads TGTGCCAGCACTTCGGGACAGGGGGTTACTGGAAACACCATATATTTT. Full variable domain (rest looked up from reference TRBV19 and TRBJ1-3): DGGITQSPKYLFRKEGQNVTLSCEQNLNHDAMYWYRQDPGQGLRLIYYSQIVNDFQKGDIAEGYSVSREKKESFPLTVTSAQKNPTAFYLCASTSGQGVTGNTIYFGEGSWLTVV.

This sequence joins TRBV30 and TRBJ1-2; D not resolved. The CDR3 contains 12 residues. Germline CDR1 GTSNPN, CDR2 SVGIG (reference sequence). The ends were cut back, 2 bases at V and 4 bases at J, with 8 bases in the middle. DNA of the CDR3: TGTGCCTGGAGTCCTCGTTCCTATGGCTACACCTTC. It specifies CAWSPRSYGYTF.

The chain joins TRBV29-1 to TRBJ2-2; 7 positions match TRBD1. This CDR3 has 15 residues. In germline, CDR1 is SQVTM, CDR2 ANQGSEA. The V segment lost 7 bases and the J segment 8 bases; nucleotides outside the gene matches: 16. CDR3 DNA: TGCAGCGCCCTCGGACAGGACGGGTTCGCTGGGGAGCTGTTTTTT. Translation: CSALGQDGFAGELFF.

The CDR3 DNA follows: TGCAGTGCTAGTCGCCGTAGGGGCTACACCTTC. The encoded protein is CSASRRRGYTF. V gene TRBV20-1 combines with J gene TRBJ1-2; no clear D gene. Trimming took off 3 bases at V and 8 bases at J, with 10 bases between the two ends. This CDR3 spans 11 amino acids. Germline CDR1 DFQATT, CDR2 SNEGSKA (reference sequence).

The CDR3 coding sequence is TGTGCCATCGGGACTAGCGGGGGGGCAGATACGCAGTATTTT. Translated, it gives CAIGTSGGADTQYF. The genes are TRBV10-3 and TRBJ2-3; TRBD2 matches at 16 bases. Germline V gene data show CDR1 as ENHRY and CDR2 as SYGVKD. V lost 8 bases and J lost 4; bases outside the gene matches: 0. The length of the CDR3 is 14 residues.